These 21 T cell receptor beta chains share one sample of origin, sequenced in a study of cytomegalovirus exposure and HLA in healthy donors listed by TCRdb under 2017. The protocol used for the library was the immunoSEQ multiplex PCR assay. For the multiplex PCR, a mixture combining 60 forward primers for TCR Vbeta segments and 13 reverse primers for TCR Jbeta segments was used. The table was pulled from immuneACCESS by TCRdb, which kept in-frame rearrangements only. Such tables lose some clones; where checked, under half of the loss comes from unresolved V genes, and the rest has no known cause. This sample holds some 130,000 clones; more than 60% were observed only once. About 1.6% of the sample goes to the ten largest clones. Specimen: PBMCs. These receptors were taken from a young woman in good health and CMV-seronegative.

The CDR3 DNA follows: TGTGCCAGCAGTTATTCCGGACAGCCCTCTGGAAACACCATATATTTT. Residues: CASSYSGQPSGNTIYF. This sequence joins TRBV6-5 and TRBJ1-3; the D gene is possibly TRBD1 (6 bases). The germline V gene encodes CDR1 MNHEY and CDR2 SVGAGI. The CDR3 spans 16 residues. V was shortened by 3 bases and J by 0 bases, with 12 bases between the two germline ends.

This clone has a handful of counts. V and J are TRBV6-1 and TRBJ2-1; TRBD2 agrees at 12 bases. The V gene end was trimmed by 7 bases and the J gene end by 5 bases; junction bases not matched to a gene: 6. The CDR3 spans 15 residues. Germline CDR1 MNHNS, CDR2 SASEGT. This chain's CDR3 is CASTRLAGDDNEQFF. Written as DNA, the CDR3 is TGTGCCAGCACCAGACTAGCGGGAGACGACAATGAGCAGTTCTTC.

This chain uses TRBV30 with TRBJ1-3; D remains unclear. Trimming removed 3 bases at V and 0 bases at J, with 6 bases between. CDR3 size: 13 residues. The V gene's germline CDR1 is GTSNPN and CDR2 SVGIG (reference sequence). CDR3 protein: CAWSHSSGNTIYF. The CDR3 bases are TGTGCCTGGAGCCACAGCTCTGGAAACACCATATATTTT.

The rearrangement uses TRBV2 and TRBJ1-2; maybe TRBD1 (6 bases). V lost 1 base and J 8 bases, leaving 14 bases between the germline ends. This CDR3 has 14 residues. Germline V CDR1 and CDR2: SNHLY, FYNNEI. Here the CDR3 reads CASSEVGGQGGYTF. As DNA, the CDR3 is TGTGCCAGCAGTGAAGTGGGGGGGCAGGGAGGCTACACCTTC.

The J gene is TRBJ2-7, the V gene TRBV5-5, with D possibly TRBD2 on 7 matching bases. CDR3 size: 16 residues. Germline values: CDR1 SGHKS, CDR2 YYEKEE (reference sequence). Trimming shortened V by 2 bases and J by 0 bases, and 15 bases separated the two germline ends. The CDR3 coding sequence is TGTGCCAGCAGCTTAACTCGAGGGGGGGCCTCCTACGAGCAGTACTTC. It yields the protein CASSLTRGGASYEQYF.

V gene TRBV6-5 combines with J gene TRBJ1-2; TRBD1 is a possible D gene (5 bases). CDR3 length: 14 residues. V gave up 0 bases and J gave up 7 bases, with 12 bases separating them. Germline lookup yields CDR1 MNHEY and CDR2 SVGAGI. The DNA of the CDR3 is TGTGCCAGCAGTTACTCGGGGGGAAGAGGTGGCTACACCTTC. The encoded protein is CASSYSGGRGGYTF.

The gene calls are TRBV4-1 and TRBJ2-3; 10 positions agree with TRBD2. The J segment lost 1 base and the V segment lost 1 base, leaving 5 bases of the junction unmatched. This CDR3 spans 17 amino acids. The V gene's germline CDR1 is MGHRA and CDR2 YSYEKL. The CDR3 is CASSQGVLAGGTDTQYF. The CDR3 DNA is TGCGCCAGCAGCCAAGGAGTCCTAGCGGGGGGCACAGATACGCAGTATTTT.

This clone was detected a few times. The J gene is TRBJ1-1, the V gene TRBV10-2; D possibly corresponds to TRBD1 (5 bases). This CDR3 spans 13 amino acids. Germline V gene data show CDR1 as WSHSY and CDR2 as SAAADI. Deletions cut 0 bases from V and 6 bases from J, with 8 bases between. In DNA, the CDR3 is TGCGCCAGCAGTGAGTCCTCGGGGGCTGAAGCTTTCTTT. Protein sequence: CASSESSGAEAFF.

This clone was seen only a few times. This rearrangement joins TRBV4-1 to TRBJ1-4; D is ambiguous. The V and J ends lost 5 bases and 8 bases respectively, with 15 bases between them. The CDR3 consists of 14 residues. Looked up from germline, CDR1 is MGHRA and CDR2 is YSYEKL. The CDR3 reads CASSSDPAVEKLFF. The CDR3 DNA sequence: TGCGCCAGCAGCTCAGATCCAGCGGTGGAAAAACTGTTTTTT.

This clone was observed a single time. This chain joins TRBV6-1 and TRBJ1-1; D ambiguous. The CDR3 extends over 11 amino acids. The germline V gene has CDR1 MNHNS and CDR2 SASEGT. The V and J ends lost 7 bases and 11 bases respectively, with 14 bases between them. DNA for the CDR3: TGTGCCAGCACCCTCGAGGAGGCTGCTTTCTTT. It yields the protein CASTLEEAAFF.

The chain combines TRBV6-5 with TRBJ1-1; the D gene is possibly TRBD1 (6 bases). V was shortened by 4 bases and J by 11 bases, with 17 bases between the two germline ends. The CDR3 is made up of 13 amino acids. CDR1 is MNHEY, CDR2 SVGAGI, per germline. The CDR3 region is CASSSRQEHSAFF. The CDR3 DNA reads TGTGCCAGCAGTTCGAGACAGGAACATTCGGCTTTCTTT.

The J gene is TRBJ2-7, the V gene TRBV2, with 9 bases matching TRBD1. CDR3 length equals 15 residues. Losses at the gene ends were 6 bases for V and 5 bases for J; bases not matched to a gene: 11. Germline CDR1 SNHLY, CDR2 FYNNEI. The CDR3 coding sequence is TGTGCCAGCAGCGCAGGGACAGGGCCGGTCCACGAGCAGTACTTC. This translates into CASSAGTGPVHEQYF.

The genes are TRBV5-4 and TRBJ2-5; TRBD1 matches at 8 bases. V trimming: 2 bases; J trimming: 5 bases; junction bases outside the gene matches: 8. CDR3 length: 15 amino acids. The germline CDR1 and CDR2 sequences are SGHNT and YYREEE (reference sequence). The CDR3 coding sequence is TGTGCCAGCAGCTTATTGACAGGGGCGGCGGAGACCCAGTACTTC. It encodes CASSLLTGAAETQYF.

This rearrangement joins TRBV2 to TRBJ1-1; D gene uncertain. V was clipped by 6 bases and J by 7 bases, with 12 bases between them. Per germline, CDR1 SNHLY and CDR2 FYNNEI. This CDR3 has 12 amino acids. This CDR3 is CASSQDSYEAFF. CDR3 in DNA: TGTGCCAGCAGCCAGGACTCCTATGAAGCTTTCTTT.

The chain couples TRBV6-6 to TRBJ1-2; a weak D match, TRBD1 (6 bases). The CDR3 extends over 13 amino acids. The V gene's germline CDR1 is MNHNY and CDR2 SVGAGI (reference sequence). The V end lost 5 bases, the J end lost 4 bases, and 11 bases lay between the germline ends. The CDR3 bases are TGTGCCAGCAGTCCGACAGGCCCCTATGGCTACACCTTC. It yields the protein CASSPTGPYGYTF.

The chain joins TRBV5-1 to TRBJ1-3; 12 nucleotides match TRBD1. The junction had 20 bases not matched to a gene; V was cut back by 4 bases and J by 3 bases. CDR1 and CDR2 from the germline V gene are SGHRS and YFSETQ. This CDR3 is built from 21 residues. The CDR3 region is CASSAAPRWTGQGAGGNTIYF. CDR3 in DNA: TGCGCCAGCAGCGCAGCCCCGCGTTGGACGGGACAGGGGGCGGGTGGAAACACCATATATTTT.

This clone was counted between two and nine times. The chain is built from TRBV30 and TRBJ1-1; D gene uncertain. Germline V gene lookup returns CDR1 GTSNPN and CDR2 SVGIG (reference sequence). The CDR3 has 14 amino acids. Trimming removed 5 bases at V and 0 bases at J, with 13 bases between. Here the CDR3 DNA reads TGTGCCTGGGACTCCAAAGATCTGAACACTGAAGCTTTCTTT. As protein: CAWDSKDLNTEAFF.

This chain joins TRBV11-2 and TRBJ1-5, with D possibly matching TRBD1 (5 bases). The V and J ends lost 4 bases and 11 bases respectively, with 18 bases between them. This CDR3 has 14 amino acids. Germline values: CDR1 SGHAT, CDR2 FQNNGV. CDR3 sequence: CASSSGRVAGAQHF. Written as DNA, the CDR3 is TGTGCCAGCAGCTCCGGCAGGGTCGCGGGGGCCCAGCATTTT.

V is TRBV6-1 and J is TRBJ1-1; D uncertain. The CDR3 length is 15 residues. With 4 bases removed from V and 4 bases from J, the gap between germline ends came to 16 bases. Germline CDR1 is MNHNS and CDR2 is SASEGT. This chain's CDR3 is CASSVSPSSGTEAFF. CDR3 nucleotide sequence: TGTGCCAGCAGTGTTTCCCCCTCGTCGGGCACTGAAGCTTTCTTT.

This sequence joins TRBV11-2 and TRBJ2-5, with 7 bases lining up with TRBD2. Germline assignment: CDR1 SGHAT and CDR2 FQNNGV. The CDR3 has 14 residues. V gave up 5 bases and J gave up 1 base; unmatched junction bases: 4. The CDR3 region is CASSPRLAQETQYF. The CDR3 bases are TGTGCCAGCAGCCCGCGACTAGCCCAAGAGACCCAGTACTTC.

The chain couples TRBV11-2 to TRBJ2-3, with 7 bases that match TRBD2. The CDR3 sequence is 16 residues long. The junction had 11 bases not matched to a gene; V was cut back by 5 bases and J by 3 bases. Per the germline V gene, CDR1 is SGHAT and CDR2 is FQNNGV. CDR3 protein: CASSLRAQRGTDTQYF. The DNA of the CDR3 is TGTGCCAGCAGCCTCCGGGCTCAGCGGGGTACAGATACGCAGTATTTT.